Listed below are T cell receptor beta chains from one sample, sequenced in a study of shared clonotypes between healthy human individuals. TCRdb keeps only in-frame clones here, not all; method: immunoSEQ multiplex PCR. The table lists some 100,000 clones, roughly 70% of them singletons. The specimen was memory CD8+ T cells sorted from blood. The receptor source for this set is a woman younger than 45 in good health. CDR3s include the opening cysteine and the closing phenylalanine or tryptophan. D genes are given only for firm matches. Rows may omit the clone size; those that give it use once, few, many or a size class.

TRBV5-1,TRBJ2-2,NA,NA,CASSLGADSHGELFF,TGCGCCAGCAGCTTGGGCGCCGACTCTCACGGGGAGCTGTTTTTT
TRBV5-6,TRBJ1-5,NA,NA,CASSLGRSNQPQHF,TGTGCCAGCAGCTTGGGCCGTAGCAATCAGCCCCAGCATTTT
TRBV7-9,TRBJ1-2,TRBD1,NA,CASSSGTGDYGYTF,TGTGCCAGCAGCTCCGGGACAGGGGACTATGGCTACACCTTC
TRBV25-1,TRBJ2-7,NA,NA,CASSEHRGGLALHEQYF,TGTGCCAGCAGTGAACACAGGGGCGGACTAGCCCTCCACGAGCAGTACTTC
TRBV5-1,TRBJ2-3,TRBD2,NA,CASSPSRTSVTDTQYF,TGCGCCAGCAGCCCGAGTCGGACTAGCGTCACAGATACGCAGTATTTT
TRBV6-1,TRBJ2-6,NA,medium-sized,CASSGVSGANVLTF,TGTGCCAGCAGTGGGGTCTCTGGGGCCAACGTCCTGACTTTC
TRBV5-4,TRBJ2-2,TRBD2,NA,CASSRERGTGELFF,TGTGCCAGCAGCCGGGAGCGGGGCACCGGGGAGCTGTTTTTT
TRBV28,TRBJ2-2,TRBD2,NA,CASRHPGLAVTRGELFF,TGTGCCAGCAGGCACCCGGGACTAGCGGTAACGCGCGGGGAGCTGTTTTTT
TRBV10-1,TRBJ2-1,TRBD1,few,CASSELAQGVNNEQFF,TGCGCCAGCAGTGAATTGGCACAGGGGGTCAACAATGAGCAGTTCTTC
TRBV30,TRBJ1-2,NA,NA,CAWSVGRGAYGYTF,TGTGCCTGGAGTGTCGGTCGGGGCGCCTATGGCTACACCTTC
TRBV6-1,TRBJ2-7,TRBD1,many,CASSQGTGGVYEQYF,TGTGCCAGCAGTCAGGGAACAGGGGGCGTTTACGAGCAGTACTTC
TRBV28,TRBJ2-7,NA,NA,CASSLARNLYEQYF,TGTGCCAGCAGTTTGGCCAGAAATCTCTACGAGCAGTACTTC
TRBV19,TRBJ2-2,TRBD1,NA,CASSGQGNTGELFF,TGTGCCAGTAGTGGACAGGGGAACACCGGGGAGCTGTTTTTT
TRBV5-6,TRBJ2-2,TRBD2,few,CASSLGTSGWLGELFF,TGTGCCAGCAGCCTCGGGACTAGCGGGTGGCTCGGGGAGCTGTTTTTT
TRBV25-1,TRBJ2-2,NA,NA,CASSESVEGTGELFF,TGTGCCAGCAGTGAATCGGTGGAAGGGACCGGGGAGCTGTTTTTT
TRBV7-9,TRBJ1-2,TRBD1,NA,CASSRLDSSTGDHGYTF,TGTGCCAGCAGCCGTCTGGATTCTTCGACAGGGGATCATGGCTACACCTTC
TRBV11-2,TRBJ2-7,TRBD2,NA,CASSFLAVTYEQYF,TGTGCCAGCAGCTTTCTAGCGGTCACCTACGAGCAGTACTTC
TRBV4-1,TRBJ1-1,NA,NA,CASSQERTDTRILGDEAFF,TGCGCCAGCAGCCAAGAAAGGACAGACACTCGAATCTTGGGTGATGAAGCTTTCTTT
TRBV5-1,TRBJ2-1,NA,NA,CASSPDSSLYNEQFF,TGCGCCAGCAGCCCTGACAGTTCTCTTTACAATGAGCAGTTCTTC
TRBV6-1,TRBJ2-7,TRBD2,NA,CASSEYVTSGNNEQYF,TGTGCCAGCAGTGAATATGTCACTAGCGGGAACAACGAGCAGTACTTC
TRBV27,TRBJ2-1,TRBD2,NA,CASSLSPLAGGPLYNEQFF,TGTGCCAGCAGTTTATCCCCACTAGCGGGAGGTCCTTTGTACAATGAGCAGTTCTTC
TRBV27,TRBJ1-1,NA,NA,CATLSGGTEAFF,TGTGCCACCTTGTCCGGGGGTACTGAAGCTTTCTTT
TRBV18,TRBJ2-6,NA,NA,CASSLDRTTSSGANVLTF,TGTGCCAGCTCACTAGACAGGACAACGAGCTCTGGGGCCAACGTCCTGACTTTC
TRBV20-1,TRBJ2-7,NA,NA,CSATPSYEQYF,TGCAGTGCTACACCTTCCTACGAGCAGTACTTC
TRBV2,TRBJ2-7,NA,NA,CASSDWRGTRVLYEQYF,TGTGCCAGCAGTGACTGGAGAGGGACACGCGTCTTATACGAGCAGTACTTC
TRBV7-2,TRBJ2-1,TRBD2,NA,CASSLAVGLAGGLLGQFF,TGTGCCAGCAGCTTAGCGGTGGGGCTCGCGGGAGGCCTTTTGGGGCAGTTCTTC
TRBV29-1,TRBJ2-7,TRBD1,once,CSVGGQGANEQYF,TGCAGCGTGGGGGGACAGGGGGCTAACGAGCAGTACTTC
TRBV9,TRBJ2-5,NA,NA,CASSVGGYQETQYF,TGTGCCAGCAGCGTAGGTGGCTACCAAGAGACCCAGTACTTC
TRBV6-5,TRBJ2-7,TRBD2,NA,CASSTGLAGGYEQYF,TGTGCCAGCAGTACCGGACTAGCGGGGGGCTACGAGCAGTACTTC
TRBV28,TRBJ1-5,NA,NA,CASNPYPGPWNQPQHF,TGTGCCAGCAACCCCTACCCGGGACCTTGGAATCAGCCCCAGCATTTT
TRBV9,TRBJ2-3,TRBD2,NA,CASSRAGEPDTQYF,TGTGCCAGCAGCCGGGCGGGAGAGCCAGATACGCAGTATTTT
TRBV4-1,TRBJ1-4,NA,NA,CASSQARGNEKLFF,TGCGCCAGCAGCCAGGCGAGGGGGAATGAAAAACTGTTTTTT
TRBV7-2,TRBJ1-2,NA,few,CASSLRDRGSAYGYTF,TGTGCCAGCAGCTTAAGGGACCGGGGGTCAGCCTATGGCTACACCTTC
TRBV18,TRBJ1-5,NA,NA,CASSRDGYGNQPQHF,TGTGCCAGCTCACGCGACGGGTACGGCAATCAGCCCCAGCATTTT
TRBV28,TRBJ2-2,TRBD2,NA,CASSPPIAGPNTGELFF,TGTGCCAGCAGCCCTCCGATAGCGGGACCAAACACCGGGGAGCTGTTTTTT
TRBV4-1,TRBJ1-5,TRBD1,NA,CASSQKLTGDYLYSNQPQHF,TGCGCCAGCAGCCAAAAGTTAACAGGGGACTACCTCTATAGCAATCAGCCCCAGCATTTT
TRBV9,TRBJ1-4,NA,many,CASSVSGSNEKLFF,TGTGCCAGCAGCGTATCAGGGTCTAATGAAAAACTGTTTTTT
TRBV11-2,TRBJ2-1,NA,NA,CASSLVLGQFF,TGTGCCAGCAGCTTAGTTTTAGGGCAGTTCTTC
TRBV6-4,TRBJ2-2,NA,few,CASSPSGSNTGELFF,TGTGCCAGCAGTCCGAGCGGGTCGAACACCGGGGAGCTGTTTTTT
TRBV19,TRBJ1-2,NA,NA,CASSMLLRGRNYGYTF,TGTGCCAGTAGTATGTTACTCCGGGGTAGGAACTATGGCTACACCTTC